The rows below give T cell receptor beta chains drawn from one sample of a study of beta chain features in type 1 diabetes. Here immunoSEQ multiplex PCR was the method, and the copy in TCRdb shows in-frame clones only, minus some. The sample records more than 550,000 clones, about an eighth being singletons. Sequencing used naive CD4+ T cells from blood. The receptors were gathered from a young man with type 1 diabetes. CDR3s include the opening cysteine and the closing phenylalanine or tryptophan. The D gene is left open where the match is weak. Clone sizes are given selectively: once, few, many, or a class where the clone is expanded.

clone_size: .
v_call: TRBV30
j_call: TRBJ1-1
d_call: .
cdr3_nt: TGTGCCTGGAGTGTAAAGGGACACTCGAATTGGGGCACTGAAGCTTTCTTT
cdr3_aa: CAWSVKGHSNWGTEAFF

clone_size: .
v_call: TRBV9
j_call: TRBJ1-6
d_call: .
cdr3_nt: TGTGCCAGCAGCGTTTACAGGGATTCACCCCTCCACTTT
cdr3_aa: CASSVYRDSPLHF

clone_size: few
v_call: TRBV19
j_call: TRBJ2-1
d_call: .
cdr3_nt: TGTGCCAGTAGTATAGATCTCCGGTCCCAGGTCTTC
cdr3_aa: CASSIDLRSQVF

clone_size: few
v_call: TRBV11-2
j_call: TRBJ2-7
d_call: .
cdr3_nt: TGTGCCAGCAGCTATTCCCGGGACACCTACGAGCAGTACTTC
cdr3_aa: CASSYSRDTYEQYF

clone_size: .
v_call: TRBV7-7
j_call: TRBJ2-7
d_call: .
cdr3_nt: TGTGCTAGCAGCTTAGCACTAGGGGCCTACGAGCAGTACTTC
cdr3_aa: CASSLALGAYEQYF

clone_size: few
v_call: TRBV7-8
j_call: TRBJ1-2
d_call: .
cdr3_nt: TGTGCCAGCAGCTTAGCGAGGGTCTATGGCTACACCTTC
cdr3_aa: CASSLARVYGYTF

clone_size: few
v_call: TRBV19
j_call: TRBJ1-1
d_call: .
cdr3_nt: TGTGCCAGTAGTAGTCCCGTCGTGAGGGTGAAGGAAGCTTTCTTT
cdr3_aa: CASSSPVVRVKEAFF

clone_size: few
v_call: TRBV5-1
j_call: TRBJ2-3
d_call: TRBD2
cdr3_nt: TGCGCCAGCAGCTTGGGCAGCGGGAGCGGGACAGATACGCAGTATTTT
cdr3_aa: CASSLGSGSGTDTQYF

clone_size: .
v_call: TRBV11-1
j_call: TRBJ2-3
d_call: .
cdr3_nt: TGTGCCAGCAGCTTAGCGGCTGGGCGGGGAATTTCCGGTACGCAGTATTTT
cdr3_aa: CASSLAAGRGISGTQYF

clone_size: .
v_call: TRBV29-1
j_call: TRBJ2-7
d_call: .
cdr3_nt: TGCAGCGTTGGGTACTCCTTCTTTAGGGAGCAGTACTTC
cdr3_aa: CSVGYSFFREQYF

clone_size: .
v_call: TRBV9
j_call: TRBJ1-3
d_call: .
cdr3_nt: TGTGCCAGCAGCGTCGTATGGTCTTTCTCTGGAAACACCATATATTTT
cdr3_aa: CASSVVWSFSGNTIYF

clone_size: few
v_call: TRBV9
j_call: TRBJ2-1
d_call: TRBD2
cdr3_nt: TGTGCCAGCAGCGCCCGACTAGCGGGGAATGAGCAGTTCTTC
cdr3_aa: CASSARLAGNEQFF

clone_size: .
v_call: TRBV6-5
j_call: TRBJ2-7
d_call: .
cdr3_nt: TGTGCCAGCAGTTACTCGAGCGGAGCGACAGGCTACGAGCAGTACTTC
cdr3_aa: CASSYSSGATGYEQYF

clone_size: .
v_call: TRBV7-2
j_call: TRBJ2-3
d_call: .
cdr3_nt: TGTGCCAGCAGCTTATTCTTATTTAGCACAGATACGCAGTATTTT
cdr3_aa: CASSLFLFSTDTQYF

clone_size: .
v_call: TRBV4-3
j_call: TRBJ2-1
d_call: TRBD2
cdr3_nt: TGCGCCAGCAGCCAAGATGGCGGCAGCGGGGGGCTGAGGGGCAATGAGCAGTTCTTC
cdr3_aa: CASSQDGGSGGLRGNEQFF

clone_size: .
v_call: TRBV7-2
j_call: TRBJ1-4
d_call: .
cdr3_nt: TGTGCCAGCAGCCTTTACCGAAACAGTGATGAAAAACTGTTTTTT
cdr3_aa: CASSLYRNSDEKLFF

clone_size: few
v_call: TRBV7-2
j_call: TRBJ2-3
d_call: .
cdr3_nt: TGTGCCAGCAGCTTCTCCACAGATACGCAGTATTTT
cdr3_aa: CASSFSTDTQYF

clone_size: few
v_call: TRBV14
j_call: TRBJ1-4
d_call: TRBD1
cdr3_nt: TGTGCCAGCAGCCGAGAGCCGGGACAGGGGAGAGAAAAACTGTTTTTT
cdr3_aa: CASSREPGQGREKLFF

clone_size: .
v_call: TRBV10-3
j_call: TRBJ2-5
d_call: .
cdr3_nt: TGTGCCATCAGTGACGGGGGGCGGGTGGAGACCCAGTACTTC
cdr3_aa: CAISDGGRVETQYF

clone_size: .
v_call: TRBV7-2
j_call: TRBJ2-7
d_call: TRBD2
cdr3_nt: TGTGCCAGCAGCTACCGGACTAGCGGGAGTACCGAGCAGTACTTC
cdr3_aa: CASSYRTSGSTEQYF

clone_size: few
v_call: TRBV10-1
j_call: TRBJ2-5
d_call: TRBD1
cdr3_nt: TGCGCCAGCAGTGAGGGGGACAGGGAGACCCAGTACTTC
cdr3_aa: CASSEGDRETQYF

clone_size: few
v_call: TRBV14
j_call: TRBJ2-1
d_call: TRBD1
cdr3_nt: TGTGCCAGCAGCCAAAGGTTCAGGGGGCAAGGCAATGAGCAGTTCTTC
cdr3_aa: CASSQRFRGQGNEQFF

clone_size: few
v_call: TRBV29-1
j_call: TRBJ1-2
d_call: .
cdr3_nt: TGCAGCGGGGCTGGGGGTAACTATGGCTACACCTTC
cdr3_aa: CSGAGGNYGYTF

clone_size: few
v_call: TRBV6-6
j_call: TRBJ2-1
d_call: .
cdr3_nt: TGTGCCAGCACCCGACTCGGAAACAATGAGCAGTTCTTC
cdr3_aa: CASTRLGNNEQFF

clone_size: few
v_call: TRBV27
j_call: TRBJ2-1
d_call: TRBD2
cdr3_nt: TGTGCCAGCCTCCCCTCTCTAGCGGTACACTACAATGAGCAGTTCTTC
cdr3_aa: CASLPSLAVHYNEQFF

clone_size: .
v_call: TRBV28
j_call: TRBJ1-6
d_call: .
cdr3_nt: TGTGCCGTTCTGGGACGACCCCATTCACCCCTCCACTTT
cdr3_aa: CAVLGRPHSPLHF

clone_size: .
v_call: TRBV4-3
j_call: TRBJ1-2
d_call: .
cdr3_nt: TGCGCCAGCAGCCCCAAGGCCCTCCTCTATGGCTACACCTTC
cdr3_aa: CASSPKALLYGYTF

clone_size: few
v_call: TRBV6-5
j_call: TRBJ2-4
d_call: .
cdr3_nt: TGTGCCAGCAGTTACTCCCCAAAGGGTAACAAAAACATTCAGTACTTC
cdr3_aa: CASSYSPKGNKNIQYF

clone_size: few
v_call: TRBV15
j_call: TRBJ2-5
d_call: .
cdr3_nt: TGTGCCACCAGCAGTGGGATGGAGACCCAGTACTTC
cdr3_aa: CATSSGMETQYF

clone_size: .
v_call: TRBV6-5
j_call: TRBJ2-1
d_call: .
cdr3_nt: TGTGCCAGCAGTTACTCGCGGGCGGGAATCTACAATGAGCAGTTCTTC
cdr3_aa: CASSYSRAGIYNEQFF

clone_size: few
v_call: TRBV28
j_call: TRBJ2-1
d_call: TRBD2
cdr3_nt: TGTGCCAGCAGTTTCGGGGGGAACTACAATGAGCAGTTCTTC
cdr3_aa: CASSFGGNYNEQFF